The present T cell receptor (beta chain) was sequenced within a study of identical twins. TCRdb recomputed calls from the 5' RACE reads with MiXCR, one row per CDR3 protein. The sample records some 600,000 distinct CDR3 sequences, about 7% being singletons. This clonotype was picked up many times. The V and J ends lost 0 bases and 5 bases, in that order; junction bases with no gene match: 10. This CDR3 is built from 17 residues. Germline V gives CDR1 MNHEY, CDR2 SVGAGI. The data were also submitted as part of a second study, on yellow fever vaccine responses in identical twins.

The sample consisted of PBMCs. The chain employs TRBV6-5 and TRBJ2-3; 8 nucleotides match TRBD2. This TCR was recovered from a woman aged 18-29 years in good health. This CDR3 is CASSYSHGGALRDTQYF. CDR3 coding DNA: TGTGCCAGCAGTTACTCGCACGGGGGGGCCTTGAGAGATACGCAGTATTTT.